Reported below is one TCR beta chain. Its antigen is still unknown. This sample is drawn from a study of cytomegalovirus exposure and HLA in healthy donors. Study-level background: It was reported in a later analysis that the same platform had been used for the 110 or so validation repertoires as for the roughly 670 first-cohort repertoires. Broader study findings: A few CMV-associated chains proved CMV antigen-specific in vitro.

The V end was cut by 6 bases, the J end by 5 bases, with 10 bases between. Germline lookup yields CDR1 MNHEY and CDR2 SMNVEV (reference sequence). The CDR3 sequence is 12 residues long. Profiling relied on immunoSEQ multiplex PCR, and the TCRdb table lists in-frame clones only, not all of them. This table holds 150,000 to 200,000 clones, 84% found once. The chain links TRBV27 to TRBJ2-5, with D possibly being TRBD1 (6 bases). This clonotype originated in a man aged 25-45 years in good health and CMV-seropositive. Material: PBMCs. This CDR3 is CASRGRGETQYF. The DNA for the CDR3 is TGTGCCAGCAGGGGAAGGGGGGAGACCCAGTACTTC.